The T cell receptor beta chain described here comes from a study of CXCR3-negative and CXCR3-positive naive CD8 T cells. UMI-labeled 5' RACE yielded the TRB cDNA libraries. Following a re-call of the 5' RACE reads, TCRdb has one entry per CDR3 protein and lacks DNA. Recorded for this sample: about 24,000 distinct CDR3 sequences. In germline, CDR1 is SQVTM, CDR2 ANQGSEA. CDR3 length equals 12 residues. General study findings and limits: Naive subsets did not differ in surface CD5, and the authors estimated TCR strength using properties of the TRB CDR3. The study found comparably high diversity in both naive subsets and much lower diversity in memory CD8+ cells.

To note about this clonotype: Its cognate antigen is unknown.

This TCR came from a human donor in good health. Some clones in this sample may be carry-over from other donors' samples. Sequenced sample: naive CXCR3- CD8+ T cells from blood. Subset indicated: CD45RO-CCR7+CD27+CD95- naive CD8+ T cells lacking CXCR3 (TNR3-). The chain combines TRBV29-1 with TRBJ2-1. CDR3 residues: CSVGAIGHEQFF.